This T cell receptor (beta chain) was obtained from a study of T cell responses to AZD1222 COVID-19 vaccine. Study overall: Pooling was applied to second doses at about 4 or about 12 weeks. Notes on the study in general: Among vaccine-associated CD4 TCRs, coverage spanned spike, with dominance at 160-218 and 743-854. Within unmutated variant regions lay the reported targets of nearly half of spike-specific TCRs.

This clone is labeled medium-sized (0.01 to 0.1%). The antigen is unknown. Sequencing was performed with immunoSEQ multiplex PCR; in TCRdb, only in-frame clones are kept and a portion is missing. The table shows 70,000 to 90,000 clones, with about 88% occurring only once. The CDR3 has 13 residues. The ends were cut back, 4 bases at V and 5 bases at J, with 10 bases in the middle. The germline V gene has CDR1 SGHKS and CDR2 YYEKEE (reference sequence). The chain has TRBV5-5 and TRBJ1-3; D is unresolved. The sequencing used peripheral blood, collected on day 0 of AZD1222 vaccination. The sequence came from an adult in good health. The CDR3 loop reads CASSPGLRNTIYF. In nucleotides, the CDR3 is TGTGCCAGCAGCCCTGGACTTCGAAACACCATATATTTT. Full variable domain (missing parts from reference TRBV5-5 and TRBJ1-3): DAGVTQSPTHLIKTRGQQVTLRCSPISGHKSVSWYQQVLGQGPQFIFQYYEKEERGRGNFPDRFSARQFPNYSSELNVNALLLGDSALYLCASSPGLRNTIYFGEGSWLTVV.